The T cell receptor (beta chain) under discussion was sequenced for a study of blood T cell repertoires in COVID-19. The overall study: Some COVID-19 samples were acute and others convalescent; all came from the United States, Italy and Spain. PBMCs, B-cell-depleted T cells, or T cells were the source of the cDNA or gDNA that made up the material.

The sample holds one count of this clone. Per the authors' pipeline: Estimation of nucleated cell counts relied on the amplification of reference gene primers. The method was immunoSEQ multiplex PCR; TCRdb's version includes in-frame clones alone and lacks a portion of them. The V and J calls and clone size are taken from that table; D and trimming were inferred from the DNA. The sample yields about 480,000 clones, 80% to 90% seen once. The specimen sequenced was peripheral blood. This TCR was sampled from a woman aged 25 to 39 with acute or convalescent COVID-19.

The CDR3 sequence: CATSEATRDTGELFF. CDR3 in DNA: TGTGCCACCAGTGAGGCAACCCGGGACACCGGGGAGCTGTTTTTT. This chain links TRBV24-1 with TRBJ2-2; D is unresolved. This CDR3 comprises 15 residues. V lost 4 bases and J 3 bases, leaving 11 bases between the germline ends. CDR1 and CDR2 from the germline V gene are KGHDR and SFDVKD.